This T cell receptor beta chain is drawn from a study of cytomegalovirus exposure and HLA in healthy donors. Study summary: Researchers previously reported finding 90 million to 130 million unique TCR beta sequences from about 170 million T cells. General study results and limits: Owing to their indistinguishability, certain V segments, notably TRBV6-2 and TRBV6-3, were excluded.

Germline CDR1 reads SEHNR; CDR2 reads FQNEAQ (reference sequence). The CDR3 runs 12 residues. Trimming stripped 4 bases from V and 9 bases from J, with 10 bases between. The primer mix had 60 Vbeta and 13 Jbeta primers. TCRdb keeps only in-frame clones here, not all; method: immunoSEQ multiplex PCR. The table lists about 120,000 clones, more than 65% of them singletons. This clone has a single count. The antigen remains undetermined. The sequence came from a woman in her late teens or twenties in good health and CMV-seronegative. The sample consisted of PBMCs. This chain links TRBV7-9 with TRBJ1-5; the D is unclear. CDR3 amino acids: CASSYEAGPQHF. The CDR3 DNA follows: TGTGCCAGCAGCTATGAAGCTGGGCCCCAGCATTTT.